This T cell receptor beta chain emerged from a study of technical replicates of blood from four donors. The germline V gene has CDR1 WSHSY and CDR2 SAAADI. CDR3 length: 13 residues. Losses at the gene ends were 6 bases for V and 8 bases for J; bases not matched to a gene: 6. Libraries were prepared by immunoSEQ multiplex PCR; TCRdb keeps only in-frame clonotypes and omits some of them. The sample lists 53,000 or so clones; around 83% were seen once. This receptor was identified in a human donor in good health. Some clones in this sample may be carry-over from other donors' samples. The sample consisted of PBMCs. J is TRBJ2-1 and V is TRBV10-2; 8 positions match TRBD2. CDR3 residues: CASRAGEVYEQFF. Written as DNA, the CDR3 is TGCGCCAGCAGAGCGGGAGAGGTCTATGAGCAGTTCTTC.